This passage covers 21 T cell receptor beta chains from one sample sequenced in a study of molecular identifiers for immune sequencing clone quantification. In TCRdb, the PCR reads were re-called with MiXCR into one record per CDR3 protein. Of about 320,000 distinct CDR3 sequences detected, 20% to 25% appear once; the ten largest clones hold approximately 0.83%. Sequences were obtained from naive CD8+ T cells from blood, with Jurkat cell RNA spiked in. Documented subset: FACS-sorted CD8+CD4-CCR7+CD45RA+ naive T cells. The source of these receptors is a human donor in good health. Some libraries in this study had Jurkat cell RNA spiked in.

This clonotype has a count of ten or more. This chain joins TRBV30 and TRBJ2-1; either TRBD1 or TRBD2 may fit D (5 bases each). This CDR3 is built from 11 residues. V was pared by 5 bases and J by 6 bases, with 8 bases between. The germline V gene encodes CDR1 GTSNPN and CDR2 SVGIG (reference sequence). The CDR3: CAWGDGNEQFF. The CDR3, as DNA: TGTGCCTGGGGGGACGGCAATGAGCAGTTCTTC.

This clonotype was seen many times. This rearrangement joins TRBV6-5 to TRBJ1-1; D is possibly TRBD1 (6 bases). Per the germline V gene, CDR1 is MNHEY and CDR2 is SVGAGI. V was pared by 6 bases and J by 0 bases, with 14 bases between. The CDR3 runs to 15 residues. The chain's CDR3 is CASSADRNLNTEAFF. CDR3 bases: TGTGCCAGCAGCGCTGACAGGAACCTGAACACTGAAGCTTTCTTT.

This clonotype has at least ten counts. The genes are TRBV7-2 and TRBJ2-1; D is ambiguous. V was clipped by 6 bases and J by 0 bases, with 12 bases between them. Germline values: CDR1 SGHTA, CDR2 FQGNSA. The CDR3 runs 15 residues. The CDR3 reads CASSTMDSSYNEQFF. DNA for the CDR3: TGTGCCAGCAGTACCATGGATAGCTCCTACAATGAGCAGTTCTTC.

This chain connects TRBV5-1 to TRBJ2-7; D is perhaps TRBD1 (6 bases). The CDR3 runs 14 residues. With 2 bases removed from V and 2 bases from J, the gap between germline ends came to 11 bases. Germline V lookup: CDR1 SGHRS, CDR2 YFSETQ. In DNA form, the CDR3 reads TGCGCCAGCAGCTTCGCAGGGGTGCCCTACGAGCAGTACTTC. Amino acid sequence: CASSFAGVPYEQYF.

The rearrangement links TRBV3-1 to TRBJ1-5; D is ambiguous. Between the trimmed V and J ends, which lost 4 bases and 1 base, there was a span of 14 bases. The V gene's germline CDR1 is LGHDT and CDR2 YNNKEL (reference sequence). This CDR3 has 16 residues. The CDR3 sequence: CASSPVNRESNQPQHF. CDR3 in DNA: TGTGCCAGCAGCCCGGTCAATCGGGAAAGCAATCAGCCCCAGCATTTT.

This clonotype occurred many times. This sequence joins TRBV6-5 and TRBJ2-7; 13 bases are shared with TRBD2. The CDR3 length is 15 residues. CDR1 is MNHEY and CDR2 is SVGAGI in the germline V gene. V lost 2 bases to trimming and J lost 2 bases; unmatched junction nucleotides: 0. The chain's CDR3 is CASSYGLAGAYEQYF. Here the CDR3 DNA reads TGTGCCAGCAGTTACGGACTAGCGGGGGCCTACGAGCAGTACTTC.

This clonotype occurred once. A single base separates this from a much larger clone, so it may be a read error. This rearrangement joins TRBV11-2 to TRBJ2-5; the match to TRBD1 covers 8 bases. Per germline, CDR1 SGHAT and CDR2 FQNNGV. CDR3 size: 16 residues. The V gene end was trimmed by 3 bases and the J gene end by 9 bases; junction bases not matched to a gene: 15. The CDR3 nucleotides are TGTGCCAGCAGCTTTACCGGGACAGGTAATCAGGAGGCCCAGTACTTC. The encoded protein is CASSFTGTGNQEAQYF.

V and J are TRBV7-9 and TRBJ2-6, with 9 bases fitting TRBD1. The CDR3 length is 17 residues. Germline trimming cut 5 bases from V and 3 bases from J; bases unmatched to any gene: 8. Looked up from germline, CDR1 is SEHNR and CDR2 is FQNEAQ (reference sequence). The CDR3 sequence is CASSLWTGVYGANVLTF. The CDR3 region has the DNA TGTGCCAGCAGCCTTTGGACAGGGGTTTATGGGGCCAACGTCCTGACTTTC.

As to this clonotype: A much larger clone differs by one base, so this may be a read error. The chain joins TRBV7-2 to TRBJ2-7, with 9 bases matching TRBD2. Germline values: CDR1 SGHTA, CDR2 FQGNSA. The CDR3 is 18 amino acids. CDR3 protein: CACSSGPSAGGQPYEQYF. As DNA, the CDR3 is TGTGCCTGCAGCTCCGGACCATCAGCGGGGGGTCAACCCTACGAGCAGTACTTC. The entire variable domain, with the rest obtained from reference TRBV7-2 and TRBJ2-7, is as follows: GAGVSQSPSNKVTEKGKDVELRCDPISGHTALYWYRQSLGQGLEFLIYFQGNSAPDKSGLPSDRFSAERTGGSVSTLTIQRTQQEDSAVYLCACSSGPSAGGQPYEQYFGPGTRLTVT.

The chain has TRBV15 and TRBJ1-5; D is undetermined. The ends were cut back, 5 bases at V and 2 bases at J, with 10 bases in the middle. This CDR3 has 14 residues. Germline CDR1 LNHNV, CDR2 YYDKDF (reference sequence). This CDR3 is CATSSPIGNQPQHF. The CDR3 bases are TGTGCCACCAGCTCCCCAATCGGCAATCAGCCCCAGCATTTT. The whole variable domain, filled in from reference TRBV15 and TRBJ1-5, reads DAMVIQNPRYQVTQFGKPVTLSCSQTLNHNVMYWYQQKSSQAPKLLFHYYDKDFNNEADTPDNFQSRRPNTSFCFLDIRSPGLGDTAMYLCATSSPIGNQPQHFGDGTRLSIL.

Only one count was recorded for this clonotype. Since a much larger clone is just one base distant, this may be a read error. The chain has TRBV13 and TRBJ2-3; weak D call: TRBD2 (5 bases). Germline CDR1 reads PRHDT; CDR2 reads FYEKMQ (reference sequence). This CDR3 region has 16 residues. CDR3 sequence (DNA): TGTGCCAGCAGCACGCCGCGTGGACTTAGCACATATACGCAGTATTTT. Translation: CASSTPRGLSTYTQYF.

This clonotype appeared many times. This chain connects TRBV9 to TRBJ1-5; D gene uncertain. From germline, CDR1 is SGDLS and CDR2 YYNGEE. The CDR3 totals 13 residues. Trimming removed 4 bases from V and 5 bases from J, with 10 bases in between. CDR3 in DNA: TGTGCCAGCAGCCTAACCCCAGATCAGCCCCAGCATTTT. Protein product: CASSLTPDQPQHF. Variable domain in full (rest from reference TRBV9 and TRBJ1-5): DSGVTQTPKHLITATGQRVTLRCSPRSGDLSVYWYQQSLDQGLQFLIQYYNGEERAKGNILERFSAQQFPDLHSELNLSSLELGDSALYFCASSLTPDQPQHFGDGTRLSIL.

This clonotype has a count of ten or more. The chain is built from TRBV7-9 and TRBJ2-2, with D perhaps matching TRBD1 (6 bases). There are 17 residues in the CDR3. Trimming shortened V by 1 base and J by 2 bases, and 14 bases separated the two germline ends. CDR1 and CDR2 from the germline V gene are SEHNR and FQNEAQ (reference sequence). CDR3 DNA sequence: TGTGCCAGCAGCTTAGTGGGGGCTACTCGAAACACCGGGGAGCTGTTTTTT. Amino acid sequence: CASSLVGATRNTGELFF.

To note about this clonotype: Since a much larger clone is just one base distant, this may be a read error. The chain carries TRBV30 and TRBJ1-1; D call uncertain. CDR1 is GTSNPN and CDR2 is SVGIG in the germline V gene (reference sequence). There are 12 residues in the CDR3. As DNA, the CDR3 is TGTGCCCGGAGTGTGGTAGGAACTGAAGCTTTCTTT. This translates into CARSVVGTEAFF.

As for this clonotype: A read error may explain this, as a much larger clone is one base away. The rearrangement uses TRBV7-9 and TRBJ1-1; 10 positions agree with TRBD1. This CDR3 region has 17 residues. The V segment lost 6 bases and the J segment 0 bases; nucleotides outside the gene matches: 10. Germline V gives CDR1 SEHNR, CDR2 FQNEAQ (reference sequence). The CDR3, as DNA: TGTGCCAGCAGTCATAGCCCGGGACAGGGGCTGAACACTGAAGCTTTCTTT. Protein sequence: CASSHSPGQGLNTEAFF. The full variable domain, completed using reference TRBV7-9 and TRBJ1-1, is DTGVSQNPRHKITKRGQNVTFRCDPISEHNRLYWYRQTLGQGPEFLTYFQNEAQLEKSRLLSDRFSAERPKGSFSTLEIQRTEQGDSAMYLCASSHSPGQGLNTEAFFGQGTRLTVV.

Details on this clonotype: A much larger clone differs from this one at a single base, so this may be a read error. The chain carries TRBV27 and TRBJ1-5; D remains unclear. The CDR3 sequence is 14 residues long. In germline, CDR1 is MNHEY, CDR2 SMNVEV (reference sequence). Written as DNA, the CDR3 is TGTGCCAGCAGTGTGACATCGGGGAATCAGCCCCGGCATTTT. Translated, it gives CASSVTSGNQPRHF.

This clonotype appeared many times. CDR3 bases: TGTGCCAGCAGCGTAGGTAGAGGGGGTAGCTCTGGAAACACCATATATTTT. Protein sequence: CASSVGRGGSSGNTIYF. The V and J genes are TRBV9 and TRBJ1-3; weak D call: TRBD1 (6 bases). Germline-derived CDR1 and CDR2 are SGDLS and YYNGEE. V lost 0 bases to trimming and J lost 0 bases, with 13 bases between them. The CDR3 consists of 17 residues.

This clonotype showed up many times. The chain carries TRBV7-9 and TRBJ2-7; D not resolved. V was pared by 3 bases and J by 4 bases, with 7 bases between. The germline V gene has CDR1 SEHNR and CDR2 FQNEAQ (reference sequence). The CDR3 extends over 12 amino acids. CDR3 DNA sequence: TGTGCCAGCAGCTTGGGCCAATACGAGCAGTACTTC. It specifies CASSLGQYEQYF.

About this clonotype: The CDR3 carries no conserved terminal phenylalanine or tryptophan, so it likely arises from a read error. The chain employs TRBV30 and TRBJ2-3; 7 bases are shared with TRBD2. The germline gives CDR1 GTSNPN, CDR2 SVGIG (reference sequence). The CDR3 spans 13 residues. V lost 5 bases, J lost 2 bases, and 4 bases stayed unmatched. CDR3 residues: CAWGRGSTDTQYS. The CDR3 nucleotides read TGTGCCTGGGGGAGGGGATCCACAGATACGCAGTATTCT.

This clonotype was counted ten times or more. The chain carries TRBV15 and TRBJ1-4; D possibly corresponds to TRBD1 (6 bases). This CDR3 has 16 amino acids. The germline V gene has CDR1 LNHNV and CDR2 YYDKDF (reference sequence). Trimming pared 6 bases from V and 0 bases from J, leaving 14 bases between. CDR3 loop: CATRGGGAATNEKLFF. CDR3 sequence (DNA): TGTGCCACCAGAGGTGGGGGGGCAGCAACTAATGAAAAACTGTTTTTT. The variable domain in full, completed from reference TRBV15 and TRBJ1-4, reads DAMVIQNPRYQVTQFGKPVTLSCSQTLNHNVMYWYQQKSSQAPKLLFHYYDKDFNNEADTPDNFQSRRPNTSFCFLDIRSPGLGDTAMYLCATRGGGAATNEKLFFGSGTQLSVL.

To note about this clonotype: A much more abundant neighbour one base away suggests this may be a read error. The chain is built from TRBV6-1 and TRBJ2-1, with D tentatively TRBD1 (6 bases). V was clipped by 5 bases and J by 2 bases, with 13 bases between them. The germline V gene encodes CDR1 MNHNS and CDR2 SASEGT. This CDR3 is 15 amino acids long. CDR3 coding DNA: TGTGCCAGCAGTATCAGACAGGACCCCTACAATGAGCAGTTCTTC. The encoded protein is CASSIRQDPYNEQFF.